The rows below give T cell receptor beta chains drawn from one sample of a study of blood T cell repertoires in COVID-19. Clones were read by immunoSEQ multiplex PCR, and TCRdb kept only the in-frame ones, dropping some. This sample carries 110,000 to 150,000 clones, roughly 84% of them seen once, and the ten largest clones take 5.5%. The sample was PBMCs or T cells enriched from blood (not recorded which). These receptors were collected from a man aged 35 to 55 with acute COVID-19. The CDR3 runs from the conserved cysteine through the conserved F or W. D genes are given only for firm matches. Clone size is not always given. Where it is, it says once, few, many or a class for expanded clones.

CDR3aa,CDR3nt,abundance,j_gene,d_gene,v_gene
CSVPMTVNTEAFF,TGCAGCGTGCCAATGACAGTGAACACTGAAGCTTTCTTT,-,TRBJ1-1,-,TRBV29-1
CASSLTGSTSGNTIYF,TGTGCCAGCAGCTTAACAGGGTCGACCTCTGGAAACACCATATATTTT,-,TRBJ1-3,-,TRBV7-6
CASSSYTGQTNYGYTF,TGTGCCAGCAGCTCTTACACGGGACAAACTAACTATGGCTACACCTTC,few,TRBJ1-2,-,TRBV7-2
CASSLVGVKQYF,TGTGCCAGCAGCTTAGTAGGGGTCAAGCAGTACTTC,-,TRBJ2-7,-,TRBV7-9
CASSEGQTGWGYTF,TGTGCCAGCAGTGAAGGTCAGACAGGCTGGGGCTACACCTTC,-,TRBJ1-2,-,TRBV2
CASSLAKIGTGRSKRQPQHF,TGTGCCAGCAGCTTAGCAAAAATTGGGACAGGGAGGTCCAAACGGCAGCCCCAGCATTTT,-,TRBJ1-5,TRBD1,TRBV11-3
CASSLDRRNEKLFF,TGTGCCAGCAGCCTCGACAGGAGGAATGAAAAACTGTTTTTT,-,TRBJ1-4,-,TRBV14
CASSLALGEDTEAFF,TGTGCCAGCAGCTTAGCTCTAGGAGAGGACACTGAAGCTTTCTTT,-,TRBJ1-1,-,TRBV7-2
CASSDYRGYGYTF,TGTGCCAGCAGTGATTACAGGGGATATGGCTACACCTTC,-,TRBJ1-2,TRBD1,TRBV28
CSGFGYNEQFF,TGCAGCGGCTTCGGCTACAATGAGCAGTTCTTC,-,TRBJ2-1,-,TRBV29-1
CASSYSARGNQPQHF,TGTGCCAGCAGTTACTCGGCTAGAGGCAATCAGCCCCAGCATTTT,once,TRBJ1-5,-,TRBV6-2/TRBV6-3
CASSQFLGGNNEQFF,TGCGCCAGCAGCCAATTCCTAGGAGGGAACAATGAGCAGTTCTTC,once,TRBJ2-1,-,TRBV4-1
CASSFNPGGESGELFF,TGTGCCAGCAGTTTTAACCCCGGGGGGGAGTCCGGGGAGCTGTTTTTT,-,TRBJ2-2,TRBD2,TRBV28
CASSAPGQVYEQYF,TGTGCCAGTAGTGCCCCGGGACAGGTCTACGAGCAGTACTTC,-,TRBJ2-7,TRBD1,TRBV19
CASSLHFGEGGNEQFF,TGTGCCAGCAGTCTTCATTTCGGGGAAGGAGGCAATGAGCAGTTCTTC,many,TRBJ2-1,-,TRBV6-4
CASSGTAGGTNNEQFF,TGTGCCAGCAGCGGGACGGCGGGAGGGACTAACAATGAGCAGTTCTTC,-,TRBJ2-1,TRBD2,TRBV7-9
CASSLARPGNSPLHF,TGTGCCAGCAGCTTGGCCCGACCGGGAAACTCACCCCTCCACTTT,-,TRBJ1-6,-,TRBV7-2
CASSYDLLGYGYTF,TGTGCCAGCAGTTACGACCTCCTAGGCTATGGCTACACCTTC,-,TRBJ1-2,-,TRBV6-5
CASTRKNYGYTF,TGTGCCAGCACCAGAAAAAACTATGGCTACACCTTC,once,TRBJ1-2,-,TRBV28
CASSLSGGLYEQYF,TGTGCCAGCAGCTTAAGCGGGGGTCTATACGAGCAGTACTTC,-,TRBJ2-7,TRBD2,TRBV7-2
CASSPGLAGAGGELFF,TGTGCCAGCAGTCCCGGACTAGCGGGAGCTGGGGGGGAGCTGTTTTTT,-,TRBJ2-2,TRBD2,TRBV27
CASSLFRAKGLALGSEQFF,TGTGCCAGCAGTTTATTCAGGGCGAAGGGACTAGCATTGGGTAGTGAGCAGTTCTTC,-,TRBJ2-1,TRBD2,TRBV28
CASSQDGTGYTF,TGCGCCAGCAGCCAAGACGGGACAGGTTACACCTTC,-,TRBJ1-2,TRBD1,TRBV4-3
CASSFPGGSREQYF,TGTGCCAGCAGTTTCCCGGGAGGTAGCCGCGAGCAGTACTTC,-,TRBJ2-7,TRBD2,TRBV6-2/TRBV6-3
CARGFIDLAFCKSSYEQYF,TGTGCCAGGGGCTTCATTGATCTCGCGTTCTGTAAGAGCTCCTACGAGCAGTACTTC,-,TRBJ2-7,-,TRBV21-1
CASSSDTGGLAGDNEQFF,TGTGCCAGCAGCTCCGACACCGGGGGACTAGCGGGGGATAATGAGCAGTTCTTC,few,TRBJ2-1,TRBD2,TRBV5-4
CASSLVIGTTNSPLHF,TGCGCCAGCAGCTTGGTAATCGGGACTACAAATTCACCCCTCCACTTT,-,TRBJ1-6,-,TRBV5-1
CASSHRGPSYNEQFF,TGTGCCAGCAGCCACAGGGGGCCTTCCTACAATGAGCAGTTCTTC,few,TRBJ2-1,TRBD1,TRBV6-5
CASSFGTGRDIQYF,TGTGCCAGCAGCTTCGGGACAGGGAGGGACATTCAGTACTTC,-,TRBJ2-4,TRBD1,TRBV7-8
CASSLYGTSGAYEQYF,TGCGCCAGCAGCTTGTATGGGACTAGCGGGGCCTACGAGCAGTACTTC,-,TRBJ2-7,TRBD2,TRBV5-1
CASRRSSRAEKLFF,TGTGCCAGTAGAAGATCTTCCCGCGCTGAAAAACTGTTTTTT,-,TRBJ1-4,-,TRBV19
CSASRTGNTEAFF,TGCAGTGCTAGTAGGACAGGGAACACTGAAGCTTTCTTT,-,TRBJ1-1,TRBD1,TRBV20-1
CASSLAGSGLAAEETQYF,TGTGCCAGCAGCTTAGCGGGTTCGGGACTAGCGGCCGAAGAGACCCAGTACTTC,-,TRBJ2-5,TRBD2,TRBV7-9
CASSGGGTGELFF,TGCGCCAGCAGCGGCGGGGGTACCGGGGAGCTGTTTTTT,-,TRBJ2-2,TRBD2,TRBV5-1
CASNPWRTEAKNIQYF,TGTGCCAGCAACCCTTGGAGGACGGAGGCCAAAAACATTCAGTACTTC,-,TRBJ2-4,-,TRBV27
CSGRDSKNIQYF,TGCAGCGGCCGGGACAGCAAAAACATTCAGTACTTC,-,TRBJ2-4,TRBD1,TRBV29-1
CASSIEKTGPQHF,TGTGCCAGTAGTATAGAAAAAACCGGGCCCCAGCATTTT,few,TRBJ1-5,-,TRBV19
CASSVLAGSVDTGELFF,TGTGCCAGCAGCGTATTAGCCGGGAGTGTTGACACCGGGGAGCTGTTTTTT,-,TRBJ2-2,-,TRBV9
CASSSPSGLYNEQFF,TGTGCCAGCAGTTCACCCAGCGGACTATACAATGAGCAGTTCTTC,-,TRBJ2-1,-,TRBV27
CASSSDRGYQETQYF,TGTGCCAGCAGCTCAGACAGGGGGTACCAAGAGACCCAGTACTTC,-,TRBJ2-5,TRBD1,TRBV7-2
CASSPRGRGSFSSYNEQFF,TGTGCCAGCAGCCCGAGGGGCAGGGGGTCCTTTAGCTCCTACAATGAGCAGTTCTTC,-,TRBJ2-1,TRBD1,TRBV27
CASSPGQGGRIEAFF,TGTGCCAGCAGTCCCGGACAGGGCGGACGAATTGAAGCTTTCTTT,-,TRBJ1-1,TRBD1,TRBV27
CASSSDYRRDEQFF,TGTGCCAGCAGTTCGGACTACCGGCGGGATGAGCAGTTCTTC,-,TRBJ2-1,-,TRBV6-2/TRBV6-3
CASSLPREGDRYEQYF,TGCGCCAGCAGCTTGCCCCGGGAGGGAGACCGCTACGAGCAGTACTTC,-,TRBJ2-7,TRBD2,TRBV5-1
CASSFINWRGANTDTQYF,TGTGCCAGCAGTTTTATTAACTGGCGGGGGGCGAACACAGATACGCAGTATTTT,-,TRBJ2-3,TRBD2,TRBV28
CASSYARSNQPQHF,TGTGCCAGCAGTTACGCCCGGAGCAATCAGCCCCAGCATTTT,once,TRBJ1-5,-,TRBV28
CASSASGTDYNEQFF,TGTGCCAGCAGCGCGTCCGGGACAGATTACAATGAGCAGTTCTTC,-,TRBJ2-1,TRBD1,TRBV9
CASSQVGGDLNEQFF,TGCGCCAGCAGCCAAGTCGGGGGAGATTTGAATGAGCAGTTCTTC,-,TRBJ2-1,-,TRBV4-1
CASSIVGGFPRTYEQYF,TGTGCCAGTAGTATAGTTGGCGGGTTCCCACGCACCTACGAGCAGTACTTC,few,TRBJ2-7,-,TRBV19
CASSLEGLTEFF,TGTGCCAGCAGTTTAGAGGGTCTTACGGAGTTCTTC,once,TRBJ2-1,-,TRBV28
CASSPGPLPSRYGYTF,TGTGCCAGCTCACCAGGGCCTTTACCTTCCCGTTATGGCTACACCTTC,-,TRBJ1-2,-,TRBV18
CASSWTDVAEAFF,TGTGCCAGCAGCTGGACTGATGTCGCTGAAGCTTTCTTT,-,TRBJ1-1,-,TRBV11-2
CASSLRANYGYTF,TGTGCCAGCAGCTTACGAGCTAACTATGGCTACACCTTC,-,TRBJ1-2,-,TRBV7-2
CASSLVATGGTEAFF,TGTGCCAGCAGCTTAGTCGCGACAGGTGGGACTGAAGCTTTCTTT,-,TRBJ1-1,-,TRBV7-9